This entry lists 5 T cell receptor beta chains sequenced from one sample in a study of response to subunit inactivated influenza vaccine. TCRdb independently ran MiXCR on the RT-PCR reads; one entry per CDR3 protein. Among hundreds of thousands of distinct CDR3 sequences listed, around 11% were seen once. The starting material was PBMCs from blood, obtained on the day of vaccination. These receptors were obtained from a man aged 45-65 years who received an inactivated influenza vaccine.

This clonotype was observed many times. This rearrangement joins TRBV7-2 to TRBJ2-3; TRBD2 agrees at 10 bases. V lost 0 bases and J lost 1; bases outside the gene matches: 1. CDR1 and CDR2 (germline): SGHTA, FQGNSA. The CDR3 has 16 amino acids. This CDR3 is CASSLALAGGTDTQYF. CDR3 bases: TGTGCCAGCAGCTTAGCGCTAGCGGGGGGCACAGATACGCAGTATTTT.

Only a few counts were recorded for this clonotype. The J gene is TRBJ2-2, the V gene TRBV12-3 or TRBV12-4; D remains unclear. Trimming took 3 bases from V and 3 from J, leaving 11 bases between them. The CDR3 is made up of 15 amino acids. The CDR3 region is CASSFWLTHTGELFF. The CDR3 DNA is TGTGCCAGCAGTTTTTGGTTGACCCACACCGGGGAGCTGTTTTTT.

This clonotype came up a few times. J is TRBJ2-1 and V is TRBV4-3; maybe TRBD2 (7 bases). This CDR3 is built from 15 residues. Deletions cut 4 bases from V and 9 bases from J, with 19 bases between. CDR1 is LGHNA and CDR2 is YSLEER in the germline V gene. Here the CDR3 DNA reads TGCGCCAGCAGCCCCTCGGGGGGCTGGCGCGGTGAGCAGTTCTTC. It is translated as CASSPSGGWRGEQFF.

The genes are TRBV20-1 and TRBJ1-4, with 8 bases aligning to TRBD1. V lost 6 bases, J lost 6 bases, and 9 bases stayed unmatched. The germline V gene has CDR1 DFQATT and CDR2 SNEGSKA (reference sequence). The CDR3 covers 14 residues. CDR3 sequence (DNA): TGCAGTGCCGGCGACAGGGGTGTATATGAAAAACTGTTTTTT. Translated: CSAGDRGVYEKLFF.

This clonotype appeared many times. The chain uses TRBV6-1 and TRBJ1-5; 7 bases fit TRBD1. This CDR3 comprises 14 residues. V gave up 4 bases and J gave up 7 bases; unmatched junction bases: 7. Germline assignment: CDR1 MNHNS and CDR2 SASEGT. CDR3 in amino acids: CASSGEGAWQPQHF. The CDR3 DNA reads TGTGCCAGCAGTGGGGAGGGGGCATGGCAGCCCCAGCATTTT.